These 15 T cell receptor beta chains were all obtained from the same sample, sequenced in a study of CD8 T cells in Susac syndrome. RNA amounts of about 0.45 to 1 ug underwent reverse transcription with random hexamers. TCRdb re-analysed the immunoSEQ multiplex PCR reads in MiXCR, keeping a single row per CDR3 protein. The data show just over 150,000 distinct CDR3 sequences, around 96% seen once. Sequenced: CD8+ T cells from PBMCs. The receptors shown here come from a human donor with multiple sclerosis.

In DNA, the CDR3 is TGTGCCTGCCGAAACTACATGGAAGGGACTCCGCACGAGCAGTACTTC. It specifies CACRNYMEGTPHEQYF. The chain employs TRBV30 and TRBJ2-7; tentatively, D is TRBD2 (6 bases). Trimming removed 6 bases from V and 5 bases from J, with 26 bases in between. The length of the CDR3 is 16 residues. The germline V gene encodes CDR1 GTSNPN and CDR2 SVGIG (reference sequence).

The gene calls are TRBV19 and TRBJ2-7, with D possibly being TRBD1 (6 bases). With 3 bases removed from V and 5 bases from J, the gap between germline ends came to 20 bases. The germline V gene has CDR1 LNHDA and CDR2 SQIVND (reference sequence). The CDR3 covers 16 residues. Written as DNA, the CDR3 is TGTGCCAGTAGTATCCGACGACAGGCGCCCGGGGACGAGCAGTACTTC. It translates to CASSIRRQAPGDEQYF.

The CDR3 here is CASAGTGKGYTF. DNA for the CDR3: TGTGCCAGCGCTGGGACAGGGAAAGGCTACACCTTC. The rearrangement joins TRBV6-2 or TRBV6-3 to TRBJ1-2, with TRBD1 matching 9 bases. The CDR3 is made up of 12 amino acids. The germline gives CDR1 MNHEY, CDR2 SVGEGT. V trimming: 8 bases; J trimming: 8 bases; junction bases outside the gene matches: 6.

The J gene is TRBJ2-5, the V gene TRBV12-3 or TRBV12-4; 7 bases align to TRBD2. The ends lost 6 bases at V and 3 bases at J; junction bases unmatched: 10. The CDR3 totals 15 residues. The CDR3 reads CASSPPPGREETQYF. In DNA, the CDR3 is TGTGCCAGCAGCCCTCCCCCGGGGAGGGAAGAGACCCAGTACTTC.

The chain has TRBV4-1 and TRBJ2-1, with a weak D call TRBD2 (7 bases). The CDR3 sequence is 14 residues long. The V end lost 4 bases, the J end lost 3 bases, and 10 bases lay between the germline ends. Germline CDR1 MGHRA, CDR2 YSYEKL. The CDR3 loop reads CASSLGGDYNEQFF. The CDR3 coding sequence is TGCGCCAGCAGCCTAGGGGGGGACTACAATGAGCAGTTCTTC.

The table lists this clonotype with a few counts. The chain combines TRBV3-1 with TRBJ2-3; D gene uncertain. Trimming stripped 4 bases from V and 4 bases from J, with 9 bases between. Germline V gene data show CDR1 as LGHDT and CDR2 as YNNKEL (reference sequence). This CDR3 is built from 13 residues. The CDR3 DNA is TGTGCCAGCAGCCCCGAAGGCGCAGATACGCAGTATTTT. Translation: CASSPEGADTQYF.

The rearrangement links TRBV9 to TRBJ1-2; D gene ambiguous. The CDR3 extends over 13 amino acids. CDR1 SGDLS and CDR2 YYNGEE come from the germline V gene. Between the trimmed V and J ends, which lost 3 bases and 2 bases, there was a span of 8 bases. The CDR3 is CASSEAQNYGYTF. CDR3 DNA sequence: TGTGCCAGCAGCGAGGCCCAGAACTATGGCTACACCTTC.

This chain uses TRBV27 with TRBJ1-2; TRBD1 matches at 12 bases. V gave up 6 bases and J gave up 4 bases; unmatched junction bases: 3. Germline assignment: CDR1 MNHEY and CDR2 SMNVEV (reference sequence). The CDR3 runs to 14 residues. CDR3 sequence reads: CASRGQGALYGYTF. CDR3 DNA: TGTGCCAGCAGGGGACAGGGGGCTCTCTATGGCTACACCTTC.

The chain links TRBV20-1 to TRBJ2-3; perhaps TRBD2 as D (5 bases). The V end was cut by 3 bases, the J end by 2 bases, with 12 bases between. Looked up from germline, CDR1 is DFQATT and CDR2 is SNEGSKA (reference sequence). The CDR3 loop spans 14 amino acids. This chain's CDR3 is CSASPGLHTDTQYF. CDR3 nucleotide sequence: TGCAGTGCTAGCCCTGGACTCCACACAGATACGCAGTATTTT.

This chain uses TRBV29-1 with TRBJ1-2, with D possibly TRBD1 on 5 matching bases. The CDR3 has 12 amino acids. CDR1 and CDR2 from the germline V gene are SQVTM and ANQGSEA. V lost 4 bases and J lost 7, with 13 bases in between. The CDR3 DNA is TGCAGCGTTGTAGGGCAGGGAGGTGGCTACACCTTC. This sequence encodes CSVVGQGGGYTF.

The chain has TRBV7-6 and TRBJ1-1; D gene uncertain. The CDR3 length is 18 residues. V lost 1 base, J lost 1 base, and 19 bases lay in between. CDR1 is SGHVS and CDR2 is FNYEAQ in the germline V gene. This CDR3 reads CASSLEYTFEQQNTEAFF. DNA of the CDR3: TGTGCCAGCAGCTTAGAGTACACTTTCGAGCAGCAGAACACTGAAGCTTTCTTT.

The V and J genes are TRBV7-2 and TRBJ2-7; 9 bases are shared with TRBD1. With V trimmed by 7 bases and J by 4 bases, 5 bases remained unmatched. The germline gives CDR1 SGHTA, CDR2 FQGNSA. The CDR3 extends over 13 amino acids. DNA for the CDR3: TGTGCCAGCACCGGGACAGGGTGGTACGAGCAGTACTTC. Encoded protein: CASTGTGWYEQYF. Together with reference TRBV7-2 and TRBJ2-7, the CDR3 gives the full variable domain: GAGVSQSPSNKVTEKGKDVELRCDPISGHTALYWYRQSLGQGLEFLIYFQGNSAPDKSGLPSDRFSAERTGGSVSTLTIQRTQQEDSAVYLCASTGTGWYEQYFGPGTRLTVT.

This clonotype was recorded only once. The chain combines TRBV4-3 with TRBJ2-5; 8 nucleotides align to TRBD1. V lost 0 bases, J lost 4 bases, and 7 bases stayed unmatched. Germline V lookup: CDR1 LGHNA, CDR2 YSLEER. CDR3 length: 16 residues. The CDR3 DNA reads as TGCGCCAGCAGCCAAGAGATACAGGGGGGAGGAGAGACCCAGTACTTC. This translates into CASSQEIQGGGETQYF.

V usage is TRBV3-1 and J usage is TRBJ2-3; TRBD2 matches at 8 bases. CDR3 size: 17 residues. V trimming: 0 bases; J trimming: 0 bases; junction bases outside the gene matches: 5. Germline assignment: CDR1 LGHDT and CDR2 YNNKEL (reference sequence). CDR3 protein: CASSQERGGLSTDTQYF. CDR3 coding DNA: TGTGCCAGCAGCCAAGAACGGGGGGGCCTAAGCACAGATACGCAGTATTTT.

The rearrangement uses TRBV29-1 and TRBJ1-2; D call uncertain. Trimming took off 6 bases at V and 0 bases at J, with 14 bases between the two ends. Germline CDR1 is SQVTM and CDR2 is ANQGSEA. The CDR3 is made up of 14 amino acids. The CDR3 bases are TGCAGCGTAGTAACAGACCTAGCTAACTATGGCTACACCTTC. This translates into CSVVTDLANYGYTF.